This T cell receptor (beta chain) was captured by sequencing in a study of blood T cell repertoires in COVID-19. Study-level information: The United States, Italy and Spain supplied acute and convalescent COVID-19 samples.

The repertoire was sequenced with immunoSEQ multiplex PCR; TCRdb's copy has only in-frame clones and lacks some. The sample yields approximately 150,000 clones, around 81% seen once. Deletions cut 0 bases from V and 0 bases from J, with 5 bases between. This CDR3 spans 14 amino acids. In germline, CDR1 is SGDLS, CDR2 YYNGEE. The specimen sequenced was peripheral blood. The source is a human donor in a cohort sampled during active COVID-19. The V gene is TRBV9, the J gene TRBJ2-3; no firm D call. CDR3 nucleotide sequence: TGTGCCAGCAGCGTAGAATCTAGCACAGATACGCAGTATTTT. This gives the protein CASSVESSTDTQYF.